This T cell receptor beta chain was obtained from a study of T cell changes during pregnancy in multiple sclerosis. V lost 6 bases and J 8 bases, leaving 19 bases between the germline ends. From germline, CDR1 is SQVTM and CDR2 ANQGSEA. This CDR3 contains 13 residues. Profiled with immunoSEQ multiplex PCR; TCRdb holds only in-frame clones, not every one. The sample yields some 81,000 clones, around 89% seen once. This chain uses TRBV29-1 with TRBJ1-2; perhaps TRBD1 as D (6 bases). The clonotype comes from a female donor with multiple sclerosis, enrolled in a pregnancy study. The input for sequencing was peripheral blood, taken before pregnancy. CDR3 nucleotides: TGCAGCGTGGGGGCTACGGGGGGATGGGGCTACACCTTC. Its protein product is CSVGATGGWGYTF. The full variable domain, with the rest looked up from reference TRBV29-1 and TRBJ1-2, is SAVISQKPSRDICQRGTSLTIQCQVDSQVTMMFWYRQQPGQSLTLIATANQGSEATYESGFVIDKFPISRPNLTFSTLTVSNMSPEDSSIYLCSVGATGGWGYTFGSGTRLTVV.